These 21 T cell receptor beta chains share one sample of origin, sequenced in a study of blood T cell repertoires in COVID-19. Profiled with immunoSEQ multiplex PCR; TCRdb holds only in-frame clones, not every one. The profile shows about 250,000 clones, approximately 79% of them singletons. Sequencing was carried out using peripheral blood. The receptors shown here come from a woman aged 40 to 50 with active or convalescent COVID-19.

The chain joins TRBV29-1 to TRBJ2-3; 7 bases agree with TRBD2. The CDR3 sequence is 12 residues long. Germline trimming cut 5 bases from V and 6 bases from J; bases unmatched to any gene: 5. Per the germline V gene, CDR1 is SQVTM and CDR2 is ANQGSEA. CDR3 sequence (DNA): TGCAGCGTTACCAAGGGAGGGGATACGCAGTATTTT. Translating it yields CSVTKGGDTQYF.

CDR3 bases: TGTGCCAGCAGTTGGCCACAGGGTGGAAGGAATGGCTACACCTTC. Protein product: CASSWPQGGRNGYTF. The rearrangement joins TRBV6-5 to TRBJ1-2; a weak D match, TRBD1 (6 bases). The V end was cut by 4 bases, the J end by 6 bases, with 18 bases between. Germline assignment: CDR1 MNHEY and CDR2 SVGAGI. This CDR3 is 15 amino acids long.

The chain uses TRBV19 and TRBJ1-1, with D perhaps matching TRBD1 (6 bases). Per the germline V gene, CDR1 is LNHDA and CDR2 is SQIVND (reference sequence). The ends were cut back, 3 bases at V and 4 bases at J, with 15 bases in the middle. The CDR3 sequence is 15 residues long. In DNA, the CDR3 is TGTGCCAGTAGTATCAGGGGCCGGATGGGCACTGAAGCTTTCTTT. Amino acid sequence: CASSIRGRMGTEAFF. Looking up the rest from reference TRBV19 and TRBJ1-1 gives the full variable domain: DGGITQSPKYLFRKEGQNVTLSCEQNLNHDAMYWYRQDPGQGLRLIYYSQIVNDFQKGDIAEGYSVSREKKESFPLTVTSAQKNPTAFYLCASSIRGRMGTEAFFGQGTRLTVV.

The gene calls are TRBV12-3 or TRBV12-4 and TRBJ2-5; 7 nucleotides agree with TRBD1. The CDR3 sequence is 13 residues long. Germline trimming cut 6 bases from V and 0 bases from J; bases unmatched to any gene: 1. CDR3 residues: CASRRGHQETQYF. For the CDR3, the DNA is TGTGCCAGCAGGAGGGGGCACCAAGAGACCCAGTACTTC.

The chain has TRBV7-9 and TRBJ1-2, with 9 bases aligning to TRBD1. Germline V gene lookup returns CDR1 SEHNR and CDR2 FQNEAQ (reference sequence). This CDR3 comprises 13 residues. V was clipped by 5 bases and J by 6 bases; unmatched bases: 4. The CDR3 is CASSRDRGDGYTF. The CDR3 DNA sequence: TGTGCCAGCAGCCGTGACAGGGGGGATGGCTACACCTTC.

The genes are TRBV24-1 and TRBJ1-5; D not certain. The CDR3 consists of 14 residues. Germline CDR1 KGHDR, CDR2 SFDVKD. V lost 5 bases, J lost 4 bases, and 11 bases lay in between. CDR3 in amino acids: CATSGREWNQPQHF. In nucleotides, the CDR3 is TGTGCCACCAGTGGCCGCGAATGGAATCAGCCCCAGCATTTT.

This CDR3 reads CASSPLSLQGAFDTEAFF. The CDR3 DNA is TGTGCCAGCTCACCACTATCGTTGCAGGGGGCCTTCGACACTGAAGCTTTCTTT. The chain joins TRBV18 to TRBJ1-1; 8 nucleotides line up with TRBD1. Trimming cost V 1 base and J 3 bases; bases outside gene matches: 13. Germline CDR1 and CDR2: KGHSH and LQKENI. This CDR3 spans 18 amino acids.

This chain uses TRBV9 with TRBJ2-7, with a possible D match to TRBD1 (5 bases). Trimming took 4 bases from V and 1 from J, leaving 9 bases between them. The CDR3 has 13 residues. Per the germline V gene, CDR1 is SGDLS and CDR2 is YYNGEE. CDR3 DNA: TGTGCCAGCAGCCTCGACAGTTCCTACGAGCAGTACTTC. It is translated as CASSLDSSYEQYF.

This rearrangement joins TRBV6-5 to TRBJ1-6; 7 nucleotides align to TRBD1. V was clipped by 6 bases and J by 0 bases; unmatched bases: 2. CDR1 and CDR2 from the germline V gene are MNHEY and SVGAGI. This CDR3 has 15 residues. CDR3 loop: CASRGGASYNSPLHF. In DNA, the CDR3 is TGTGCCAGCAGAGGGGGCGCCTCCTATAATTCACCCCTCCACTTT.

This CDR3 reads CASSLVSRGTEAFF. CDR3 DNA sequence: TGTGCCAGCAGCTTAGTTAGCAGGGGAACTGAAGCTTTCTTT. This chain uses TRBV7-2 with TRBJ1-1; the D gene is possibly TRBD1 (6 bases). This CDR3 comprises 14 residues. Trimming removed 1 base from V and 5 bases from J, with 11 bases in between. The germline gives CDR1 SGHTA, CDR2 FQGNSA.

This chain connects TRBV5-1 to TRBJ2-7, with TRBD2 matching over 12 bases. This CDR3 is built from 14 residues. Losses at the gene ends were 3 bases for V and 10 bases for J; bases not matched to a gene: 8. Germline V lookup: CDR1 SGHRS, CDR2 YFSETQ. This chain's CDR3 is CASSSSGGVFLQYF. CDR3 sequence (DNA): TGCGCCAGCAGCTCTAGCGGGGGGGTGTTTCTACAGTACTTC.

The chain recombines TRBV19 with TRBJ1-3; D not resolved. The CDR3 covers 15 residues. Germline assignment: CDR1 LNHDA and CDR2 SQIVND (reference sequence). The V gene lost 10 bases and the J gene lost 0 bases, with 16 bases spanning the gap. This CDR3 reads CATSRGQHSGNTIYF. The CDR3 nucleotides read TGTGCCACGTCGCGCGGGCAGCACTCTGGAAACACCATATATTTT.

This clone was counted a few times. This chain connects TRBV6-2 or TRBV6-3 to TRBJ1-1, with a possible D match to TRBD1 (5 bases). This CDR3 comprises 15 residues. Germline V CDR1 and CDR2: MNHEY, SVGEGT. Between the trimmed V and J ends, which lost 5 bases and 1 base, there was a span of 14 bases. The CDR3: CASSPVDRANTEAFF. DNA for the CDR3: TGTGCCAGCAGTCCCGTAGACAGAGCGAACACTGAAGCTTTCTTT.

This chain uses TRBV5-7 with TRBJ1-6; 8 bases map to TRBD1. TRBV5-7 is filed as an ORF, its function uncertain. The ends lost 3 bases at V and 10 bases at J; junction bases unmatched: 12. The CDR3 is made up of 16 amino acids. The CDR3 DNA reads TGTGCCAGCAGCTCCCAAGGGGACAGGTATGACTCACCCCTCCACTTT. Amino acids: CASSSQGDRYDSPLHF.

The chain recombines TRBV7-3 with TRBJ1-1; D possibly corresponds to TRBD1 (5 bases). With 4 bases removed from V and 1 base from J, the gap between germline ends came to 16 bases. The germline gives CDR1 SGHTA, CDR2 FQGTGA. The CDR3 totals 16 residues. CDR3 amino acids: CASSSTPWGGNTEAFF. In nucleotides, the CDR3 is TGTGCCAGCAGCTCGACACCCTGGGGGGGGAACACTGAAGCTTTCTTT. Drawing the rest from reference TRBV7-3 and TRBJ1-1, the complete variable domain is GAGVSQTPSNKVTEKGKYVELRCDPISGHTALYWYRQSLGQGPEFLIYFQGTGAADDSGLPNDRFFAVRPEGSVSTLKIQRTERGDSAVYLCASSSTPWGGNTEAFFGQGTRLTVV.

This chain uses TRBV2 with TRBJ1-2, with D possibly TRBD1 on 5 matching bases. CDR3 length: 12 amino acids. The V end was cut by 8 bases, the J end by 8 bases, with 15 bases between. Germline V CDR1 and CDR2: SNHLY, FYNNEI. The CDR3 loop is CASDWGELGYTF. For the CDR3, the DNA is TGTGCCAGCGACTGGGGGGAATTGGGCTACACCTTC.

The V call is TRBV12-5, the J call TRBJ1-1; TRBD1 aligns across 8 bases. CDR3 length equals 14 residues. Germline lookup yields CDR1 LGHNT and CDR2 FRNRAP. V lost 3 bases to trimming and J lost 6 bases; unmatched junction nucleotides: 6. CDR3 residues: CASGLGQGGAEAFF. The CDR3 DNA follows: TGTGCTAGTGGTTTAGGACAGGGTGGGGCTGAAGCTTTCTTT.

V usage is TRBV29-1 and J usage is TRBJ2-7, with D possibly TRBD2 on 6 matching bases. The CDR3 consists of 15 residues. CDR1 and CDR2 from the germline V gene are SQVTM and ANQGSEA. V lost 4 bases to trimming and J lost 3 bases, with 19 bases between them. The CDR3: CSVVGNRGLYYEQYF. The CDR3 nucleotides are TGCAGCGTTGTAGGTAATCGGGGGTTGTACTACGAGCAGTACTTC.

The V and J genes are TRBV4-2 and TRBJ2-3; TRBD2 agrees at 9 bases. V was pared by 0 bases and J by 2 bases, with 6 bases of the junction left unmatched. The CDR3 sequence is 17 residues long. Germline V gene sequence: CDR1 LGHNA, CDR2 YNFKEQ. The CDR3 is CASSQDRLAGITDTQYF. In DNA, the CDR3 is TGTGCCAGCAGCCAAGATCGGCTAGCGGGGATCACAGATACGCAGTATTTT.

The chain's CDR3 is CATGTGENLPQHF. The CDR3 region has the DNA TGTGCCACCGGAACAGGGGAAAATTTACCCCAGCATTTT. V and J are TRBV19 and TRBJ1-5; 7 bases are shared with TRBD1. V lost 10 bases to trimming and J lost 10 bases; unmatched junction nucleotides: 13. The CDR3 has 13 amino acids. Germline V gene sequence: CDR1 LNHDA, CDR2 SQIVND (reference sequence). Full variable domain (rest looked up from reference TRBV19 and TRBJ1-5): DGGITQSPKYLFRKEGQNVTLSCEQNLNHDAMYWYRQDPGQGLRLIYYSQIVNDFQKGDIAEGYSVSREKKESFPLTVTSAQKNPTAFYLCATGTGENLPQHFGDGTRLSIL.

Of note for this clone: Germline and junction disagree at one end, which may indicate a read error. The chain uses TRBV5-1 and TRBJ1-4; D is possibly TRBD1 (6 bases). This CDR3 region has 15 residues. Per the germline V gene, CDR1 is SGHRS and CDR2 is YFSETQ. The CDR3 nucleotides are TGCGCCCGCAGCTTGGGAGGGGGGGAGAATGAAAAACTGTTTTTT. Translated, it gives CARSLGGGENEKLFF.